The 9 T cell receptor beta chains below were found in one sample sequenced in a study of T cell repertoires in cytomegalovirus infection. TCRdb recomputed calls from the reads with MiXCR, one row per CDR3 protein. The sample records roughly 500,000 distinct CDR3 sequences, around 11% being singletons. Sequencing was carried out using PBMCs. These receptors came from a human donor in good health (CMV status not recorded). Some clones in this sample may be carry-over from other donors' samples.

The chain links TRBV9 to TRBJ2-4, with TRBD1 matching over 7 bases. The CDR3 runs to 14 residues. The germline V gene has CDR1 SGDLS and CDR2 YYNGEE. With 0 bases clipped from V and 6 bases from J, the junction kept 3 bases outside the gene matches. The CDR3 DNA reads TGTGCCAGCAGCGTAGCTTCAGGGGGAAACATTCAGTACTTC. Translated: CASSVASGGNIQYF.

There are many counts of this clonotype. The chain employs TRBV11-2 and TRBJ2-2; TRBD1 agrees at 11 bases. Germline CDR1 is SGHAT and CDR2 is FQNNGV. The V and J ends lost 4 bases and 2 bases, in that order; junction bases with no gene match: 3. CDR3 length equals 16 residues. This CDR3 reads CASSWDRGSNTGELFF. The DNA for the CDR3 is TGTGCCAGCAGCTGGGACAGGGGGTCAAACACCGGGGAGCTGTTTTTT.

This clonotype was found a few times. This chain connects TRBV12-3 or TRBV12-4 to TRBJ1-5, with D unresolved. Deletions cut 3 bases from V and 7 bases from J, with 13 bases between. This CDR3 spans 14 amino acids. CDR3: CASSFIPGEQPQHF. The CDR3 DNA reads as TGTGCCAGCAGTTTTATTCCGGGTGAGCAGCCCCAGCATTTT.

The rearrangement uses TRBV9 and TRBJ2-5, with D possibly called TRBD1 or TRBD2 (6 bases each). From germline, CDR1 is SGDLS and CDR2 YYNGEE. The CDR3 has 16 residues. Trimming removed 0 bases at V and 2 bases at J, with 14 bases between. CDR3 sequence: CASSVAPGATQETQYF. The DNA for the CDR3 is TGTGCCAGCAGCGTAGCGCCGGGGGCTACTCAAGAGACCCAGTACTTC.

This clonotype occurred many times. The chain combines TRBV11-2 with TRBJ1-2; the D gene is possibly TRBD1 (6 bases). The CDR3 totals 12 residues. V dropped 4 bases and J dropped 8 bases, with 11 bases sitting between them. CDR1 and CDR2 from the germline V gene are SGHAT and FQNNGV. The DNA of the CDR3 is TGTGCCAGCAGCTATGAGGGGGACGGCTACACCTTC. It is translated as CASSYEGDGYTF.

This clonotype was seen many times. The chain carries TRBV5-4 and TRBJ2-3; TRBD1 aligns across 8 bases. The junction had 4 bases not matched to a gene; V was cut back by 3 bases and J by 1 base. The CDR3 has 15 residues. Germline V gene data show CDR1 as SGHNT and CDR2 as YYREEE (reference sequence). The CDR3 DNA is TGTGCCAGCAGCTCGACAGGGGTTGGCACAGATACGCAGTATTTT. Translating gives CASSSTGVGTDTQYF.

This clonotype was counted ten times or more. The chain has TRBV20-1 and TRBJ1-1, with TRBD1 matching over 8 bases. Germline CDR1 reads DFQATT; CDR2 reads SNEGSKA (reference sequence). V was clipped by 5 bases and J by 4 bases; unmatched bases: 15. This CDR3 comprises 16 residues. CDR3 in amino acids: CSAPYVPTGVGTEAFF. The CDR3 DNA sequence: TGCAGTGCTCCCTACGTACCGACAGGGGTTGGCACTGAAGCTTTCTTT.

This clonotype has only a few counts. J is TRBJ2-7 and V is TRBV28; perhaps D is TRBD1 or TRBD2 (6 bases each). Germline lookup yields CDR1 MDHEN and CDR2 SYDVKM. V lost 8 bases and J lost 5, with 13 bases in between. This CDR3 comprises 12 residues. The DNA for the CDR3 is TGTGCCAGCTGGAGGGGGAGGAACGAGCAGTACTTC. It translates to CASWRGRNEQYF.

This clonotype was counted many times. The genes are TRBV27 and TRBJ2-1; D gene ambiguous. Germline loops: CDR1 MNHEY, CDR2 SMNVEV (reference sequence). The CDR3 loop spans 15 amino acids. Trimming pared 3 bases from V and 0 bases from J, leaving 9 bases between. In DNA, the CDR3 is TGTGCCAGCAGTTTGTACCGGAGCTCCTACAATGAGCAGTTCTTC. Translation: CASSLYRSSYNEQFF.